This T cell receptor (beta chain) stems from a study of T cell changes during pregnancy in multiple sclerosis (dated by TCRdb to between 2019 and 2020). About the investigation overall: In women with multiple sclerosis, the researchers looked at how the T cell repertoire shifted as pregnancy progressed.

Taken from cysteine to phenylalanine, the CDR3 has 13 residues. Solely the CDR3 DNA is kept, with 39 bases framed from the first base. Per the germline V gene (reference sequence), LNHDA is the CDR1 and SQIVND is the CDR2. Ends trimmed: V by 2 bases, J by 13 bases; bases unmatched to a gene: 6. A note on this clone: This clone's antigen is unknown. No much larger clone is present one base from it, and per-base qualities are unavailable.

To prepare the library, the immunoSEQ multiplex PCR assay was applied. Drawn from immuneACCESS, this table holds only the in-frame rearrangements with V and J called that TCRdb kept. Clones are partly lost; checked studies trace under half to an unresolved V gene and leave the rest unexplained. The sample table holds approximately 48,000 clones, of which 80% to 95% were seen once. 7.5% to 9% of the sample goes to the ten largest clones. This receptor was identified in a female donor with multiple sclerosis, enrolled in a pregnancy study. Here the chain combines TRBV19 and TRBJ2-1, and 9 junction bases match TRBD2. The sample was CD8+ T cells from peripheral blood mononuclear cells, taken after pregnancy. The DNA sequence is TGTGCCAGTAGTATATCGCGGGGGGGCGAACAGTTCTTC. Protein translation: CASSISRGGEQFF.